The clone carrying this T cell receptor beta chain showed up just a few times. Germline CDR1 SGHRS, CDR2 YFSETQ. The ends were cut back, 4 bases at V and 8 bases at J, with 19 bases in the middle. The CDR3 totals 15 residues. Study members were between about 18 and 95 years old and lived in some 26 US regions. Participants reported their clinical history, and cohort assignment relied on those reports. The data were obtained in a study of blood T cell repertoires in COVID-19. The overall study: COVID-19 samples from acute and convalescent phases originated in the United States, Italy and Spain.

Repertoires were generated with immunoSEQ multiplex PCR, while TCRdb's copy carries only in-frame clones and drops some. The table has 200,000 to 250,000 clones, 80% seen once. The source material was PBMCs or T cells enriched from blood (not recorded which). The sequence derives from a man aged 25-45 years with acute COVID-19. The chain joins TRBV5-1 to TRBJ2-1; TRBD1 might be the D (6 bases). CDR3 region: CASSPRTALGHEQFF. DNA of the CDR3: TGCGCCAGCAGCCCCCGGACAGCGTTAGGGCATGAGCAGTTCTTC.